The subject of this entry is one TCR beta chain. The antigen is unknown. The data were taken from a study of T cell responses to AZD1222 COVID-19 vaccine. Study observations and caveats: Sampled repertoires all dated from after the peak T cell response.

Profiling relied on immunoSEQ multiplex PCR, and the TCRdb table lists in-frame clones only, not all of them. The sample has some 130,000 clones, over 75% seen once; the top ten hold about 7%. V lost 5 bases to trimming and J lost 4 bases, with 11 bases between them. The CDR3 covers 14 residues. Germline V lookup: CDR1 MDHEN, CDR2 SYDVKM. The source of this sequence is an adult in good health. Here the sequenced sample was peripheral blood, taken on day 0 of AZD1222 vaccination. The chain recombines TRBV28 with TRBJ1-4; tentative D call: TRBD1 (6 bases). The DNA of the CDR3 is TGTGCCAGCAGTCTCAGGGGCCTTAATGAAAAACTGTTTTTT. Its protein product is CASSLRGLNEKLFF.